The 10 T cell receptor beta chains in this list originate from one sample, sequenced in a study of T cell changes during pregnancy in multiple sclerosis. Method: immunoSEQ multiplex PCR; TCRdb's copy keeps in-frame clones and lacks some. The repertoire holds around 110,000 clones, with roughly 92% as singletons. Source: peripheral blood, taken after pregnancy. Every receptor here comes from a female donor with multiple sclerosis, enrolled in a pregnancy study.

The V call is TRBV29-1, the J call TRBJ2-7; the D gene is possibly TRBD2 (5 bases). The CDR3 has 13 amino acids. Germline values: CDR1 SQVTM, CDR2 ANQGSEA. V was shortened by 3 bases and J by 3 bases, with 12 bases between the two germline ends. This CDR3 is CSVEGAGHYEQYF. The DNA of the CDR3 is TGCAGCGTTGAGGGAGCTGGTCACTACGAGCAGTACTTC.

V and J are TRBV7-6 and TRBJ2-5; 9 positions agree with TRBD2. V gave up 1 base and J gave up 4 bases; unmatched junction bases: 4. Germline-derived CDR1 and CDR2 are SGHVS and FNYEAQ. CDR3 length: 15 amino acids. In nucleotides, the CDR3 is TGTGCCAGCAGCTTAGGTAGCGGGGGCCGAGAGACCCAGTACTTC. Protein: CASSLGSGGRETQYF.

V gene TRBV4-1 combines with J gene TRBJ2-7, with TRBD1 identical over 9 bases. Germline CDR1 is MGHRA and CDR2 is YSYEKL. J gave up 6 bases and V 0 bases, and 6 bases lay outside the gene matches. This CDR3 is built from 15 residues. The CDR3 region is CASSQDGTGSREQYF. The CDR3 DNA reads as TGCGCCAGCAGCCAAGACGGGACAGGGTCTCGCGAGCAGTACTTC.

This chain joins TRBV9 and TRBJ2-7; 9 bases fit TRBD1. V gave up 0 bases and J gave up 2 bases; unmatched junction bases: 6. Germline lookup yields CDR1 SGDLS and CDR2 YYNGEE. CDR3 length equals 16 residues. CDR3 amino acids: CASSVDPGTGTYEQYF. In nucleotides, the CDR3 is TGTGCCAGCAGCGTAGATCCCGGGACAGGGACCTACGAGCAGTACTTC.

The rearrangement uses TRBV27 and TRBJ1-4; D remains unclear. The CDR3 covers 15 residues. In germline, CDR1 is MNHEY, CDR2 SMNVEV (reference sequence). Trimming removed 6 bases from V and 4 bases from J, with 15 bases in between. The CDR3 bases are TGTGCCAGCAGGGCGACGGGCGGGAGTAATGAAAAACTGTTTTTT. This encodes CASRATGGSNEKLFF.

V and J are TRBV10-3 and TRBJ2-5; 9 nucleotides align to TRBD2. Germline-derived CDR1 and CDR2 are ENHRY and SYGVKD. CDR3 length: 15 amino acids. Germline trimming cut 2 bases from V and 5 bases from J; bases unmatched to any gene: 6. CDR3 loop: CAISEGGGARETQYF. The DNA of the CDR3 is TGTGCCATCAGTGAGGGCGGGGGGGCCCGGGAGACCCAGTACTTC.

This rearrangement joins TRBV11-3 to TRBJ2-1; TRBD2 matches at 8 bases. The junction had 10 bases not matched to a gene; V was cut back by 2 bases and J by 10 bases. Germline loops: CDR1 SGHNT, CDR2 YENEEA. The CDR3 consists of 15 residues. CDR3 in DNA: TGTGCCAGCAGCTTATCTCCCGGGGGGGTCGGGGAGCAGTTCTTC. Its protein product is CASSLSPGGVGEQFF.

About this clone itself: A read error may produce the germline difference seen at one junction end. This chain links TRBV18 with TRBJ1-5; D possibly corresponds to TRBD1 (5 bases). The germline V gene encodes CDR1 KGHSH and CDR2 LQKENI. The length of the CDR3 is 14 residues. Here the CDR3 reads CASSPSQDNRPQHF. CDR3 coding DNA: TGTGCCAGCTCACCCAGCCAGGACAATCGGCCCCAGCATTTT.

The genes are TRBV2 and TRBJ1-2; a weak D match, TRBD1 (6 bases). The V end was cut by 2 bases, the J end by 13 bases, with 20 bases between. CDR1 is SNHLY and CDR2 is FYNNEI in the germline V gene. The CDR3 runs 14 residues. CDR3 coding DNA: TGTGCCAGCAGTGAATCCAGGGGCTACTCGTCGGGCACCTTC. Its translation is CASSESRGYSSGTF.

The chain links TRBV6-1 to TRBJ1-1; a possible D gene is TRBD1 (6 bases). Trimming took 2 bases from V and 2 from J, leaving 9 bases between them. This CDR3 spans 14 amino acids. Germline values: CDR1 MNHNS, CDR2 SASEGT. In DNA, the CDR3 is TGTGCCAGCAGTGAATTGGACAGTAACACTGAAGCTTTCTTT. Translated, it gives CASSELDSNTEAFF.